These 30 T cell receptor beta chains share one sample of origin, sequenced in a study of shared clonotypes between healthy human individuals. Sequenced by immunoSEQ multiplex PCR; TCRdb stores in-frame clones only, minus some. The sample shows 2 million to 2.5 million clones, approximately 96% of them seen only once. Sample: naive CD4+ T cells sorted from blood. Described subset: CD45RA+ positively selected. These receptors were taken from a man aged 18 to 30 in good health.

About this clone: This same CDR3 is encoded by further DNA sequences in the sample. The rearrangement joins TRBV18 to TRBJ2-7; 11 nucleotides match TRBD2. V trimming: 5 bases; J trimming: 2 bases; junction bases outside the gene matches: 2. The length of the CDR3 is 14 residues. Germline assignment: CDR1 KGHSH and CDR2 LQKENI. The CDR3: CASSSGLAAYEQYF. The CDR3 nucleotides are TGTGCCAGCTCATCGGGACTAGCGGCCTACGAGCAGTACTTC.

Concerning this clone itself: At the DNA level, this CDR3 is encoded by other sequences in the same sample as well. The chain recombines TRBV18 with TRBJ1-5, with D unresolved. Trimming took off 3 bases at V and 0 bases at J, with 3 bases between the two ends. The CDR3 has 13 amino acids. CDR1 is KGHSH and CDR2 is LQKENI in the germline V gene. The CDR3 DNA reads as TGTGCCAGCTCACCCAGTAGCAATCAGCCCCAGCATTTT. Translated, it gives CASSPSSNQPQHF.

V gene TRBV9 combines with J gene TRBJ2-7; D unclear. This CDR3 region has 14 residues. The V gene lost 1 base and the J gene lost 6 bases, with 14 bases spanning the gap. Germline CDR1 SGDLS, CDR2 YYNGEE. CDR3 in amino acids: CASSVTGQNGEQYF. The CDR3, as DNA: TGTGCCAGCAGCGTAACCGGGCAAAATGGCGAGCAGTACTTC.

CDR3 amino acids: CASSLAGGQGETQYF. The CDR3 DNA reads TGTGCCAGCAGCTTGGCCGGGGGGCAAGGAGAGACCCAGTACTTC. The chain carries TRBV5-4 and TRBJ2-5, with a tentative D call TRBD2 (7 bases). The germline V gene has CDR1 SGHNT and CDR2 YYREEE (reference sequence). The V and J ends lost 0 bases and 4 bases respectively, with 13 bases between them. The CDR3 spans 15 residues. Full variable domain (outside the CDR3, taken from reference TRBV5-4 and TRBJ2-5): ETGVTQSPTHLIKTRGQQVTLRCSSQSGHNTVSWYQQALGQGPQFIFQYYREEENGRGNFPPRFSGLQFPNYSSELNVNALELDDSALYLCASSLAGGQGETQYFGPGTRLLVL.

This chain joins TRBV6-1 and TRBJ2-2, with 11 bases identical to TRBD2. The V gene end was trimmed by 7 bases and the J gene end by 2 bases; junction bases not matched to a gene: 3. The germline V gene has CDR1 MNHNS and CDR2 SASEGT. The CDR3 has 15 amino acids. This chain's CDR3 is CASTGTSGNTGELFF. The DNA of the CDR3 is TGTGCCAGCACCGGGACTAGCGGAAACACCGGGGAGCTGTTTTTT.

The chain has TRBV5-1 and TRBJ2-5; 13 bases agree with TRBD2. Germline assignment: CDR1 SGHRS and CDR2 YFSETQ. V was pared by 1 base and J by 5 bases, with 5 bases of the junction left unmatched. This CDR3 has 16 amino acids. The CDR3, as DNA: TGCGCCAGCAGCTTGTCGGGACTAGCGGGACCGGAGACCCAGTACTTC. Translation: CASSLSGLAGPETQYF. Complete variable domain (other parts from reference TRBV5-1 and TRBJ2-5): KAGVTQTPRYLIKTRGQQVTLSCSPISGHRSVSWYQQTPGQGLQFLFEYFSETQRNKGNFPGRFSGRQFSNSRSEMNVSTLELGDSALYLCASSLSGLAGPETQYFGPGTRLLVL.

The chain has TRBV7-2 and TRBJ2-2, with D perhaps matching TRBD1 or TRBD2 (5 bases each). V was trimmed by 1 base and J by 6 bases, leaving 18 bases between them. This CDR3 spans 17 amino acids. Germline lookup yields CDR1 SGHTA and CDR2 FQGNSA. CDR3 protein: CASSLGSGTVPPGELFF. CDR3 nucleotide sequence: TGTGCCAGCAGCTTAGGGTCCGGGACCGTCCCCCCCGGGGAGCTGTTTTTT.

This rearrangement joins TRBV9 to TRBJ2-1, with D maybe TRBD2 (6 bases). CDR1 is SGDLS and CDR2 is YYNGEE in the germline V gene. V was trimmed by 3 bases and J by 5 bases, leaving 15 bases between them. This CDR3 spans 15 amino acids. The DNA for the CDR3 is TGTGCCAGCAGCGCCCCTGGGCGGGGCAACAATGAGCAGTTCTTC. Its protein is CASSAPGRGNNEQFF.

The chain carries TRBV5-6 and TRBJ2-1; D is perhaps TRBD1 or TRBD2 (5 bases each). Trimming removed 7 bases at V and 4 bases at J, with 15 bases between. CDR1 is SGHDT, CDR2 YYEEEE, per germline. This CDR3 comprises 14 residues. CDR3 sequence: CASRVGAGYNEQFF. The DNA of the CDR3 is TGTGCCAGCCGGGTCGGGGCCGGGTACAATGAGCAGTTCTTC.

The chain carries TRBV6-1 and TRBJ2-7; 9 positions match TRBD2. This CDR3 spans 14 amino acids. The V segment lost 1 base and the J segment 6 bases; nucleotides outside the gene matches: 4. The germline CDR1 and CDR2 sequences are MNHNS and SASEGT. CDR3 in amino acids: CASSEVSSGTEQYF. As DNA, the CDR3 is TGTGCCAGCAGTGAAGTGTCTAGCGGGACCGAGCAGTACTTC.

J is TRBJ2-3 and V is TRBV5-1; 9 bases map to TRBD1. The germline CDR1 and CDR2 sequences are SGHRS and YFSETQ. The trim removed 3 bases at V and 3 bases at J, leaving 5 bases unmatched. The CDR3 covers 15 residues. CDR3 in DNA: TGCGCCAGCAGCTCTCAGACAGGGGGTACAGATACGCAGTATTTT. Protein sequence: CASSSQTGGTDTQYF.

The CDR3 nucleotides read TGCGCCAGCAGGGGACTAGCGGGGGGTGGAGAGACCCAGTACTTC. This codes for CASRGLAGGGETQYF. This chain connects TRBV4-1 to TRBJ2-5; 15 bases match TRBD2. The germline gives CDR1 MGHRA, CDR2 YSYEKL. CDR3 size: 15 residues. The V gene end was trimmed by 6 bases and the J gene end by 4 bases; junction bases not matched to a gene: 3.

J is TRBJ1-2 and V is TRBV12-5; maybe TRBD1 (6 bases). The CDR3 extends over 18 amino acids. V lost 4 bases, J lost 0 bases, and 21 bases lay in between. CDR1 and CDR2 (germline): LGHNT, FRNRAP. The CDR3 DNA reads as TGTGCTAGTGGTTCGCAATTTTTGGACAGTGCTACTAACTATGGCTACACCTTC. Protein: CASGSQFLDSATNYGYTF. Filled out from reference TRBV12-5 and TRBJ1-2, the complete variable domain reads DARVTQTPRHKVTEMGQEVTMRCQPILGHNTVFWYRQTMMQGLELLAYFRNRAPLDDSGMPKDRFSAEMPDATLATLKIQPSEPRDSAVYFCASGSQFLDSATNYGYTFGSGTRLTVV.

The genes are TRBV7-9 and TRBJ1-5; a possible D gene is TRBD1 (5 bases). V lost 3 bases and J lost 7, with 16 bases in between. The V gene's germline CDR1 is SEHNR and CDR2 FQNEAQ (reference sequence). This CDR3 has 15 amino acids. The CDR3 reads CASSFSGTGVQPQHF. As DNA, the CDR3 is TGTGCCAGCAGCTTTAGTGGGACGGGGGTCCAGCCCCAGCATTTT.

About this clone itself: The sample carries other DNA sequences with the same CDR3. This chain uses TRBV6-5 with TRBJ1-1; D gene uncertain. Trimming pared 6 bases from V and 1 base from J, leaving 3 bases between. CDR3 length: 11 amino acids. Germline V gene lookup returns CDR1 MNHEY and CDR2 SVGAGI. The CDR3 sequence is CASSRNTEAFF. For the CDR3, the DNA is TGTGCCAGCAGCCGGAACACTGAAGCTTTCTTT.

The chain is built from TRBV13 and TRBJ1-4; 7 nucleotides match TRBD1. The CDR3 runs to 14 residues. The germline CDR1 and CDR2 sequences are PRHDT and FYEKMQ (reference sequence). J lost 5 bases, V lost 5 bases, and 5 bases had no gene match. CDR3: CASSQGQNNEKLFF. CDR3 DNA: TGTGCCAGCAGCCAGGGACAGAACAATGAAAAACTGTTTTTT.

J is TRBJ1-5 and V is TRBV19; D remains ambiguous. Trimming pared 2 bases from V and 3 bases from J, leaving 11 bases between. The CDR3 sequence is 15 residues long. CDR1 is LNHDA and CDR2 is SQIVND in the germline V gene (reference sequence). The CDR3 sequence is CASSIIGGPNQPQHF. The CDR3 nucleotides read TGTGCCAGTAGTATAATCGGAGGCCCCAATCAGCCCCAGCATTTT.

The V and J genes are TRBV18 and TRBJ1-1, with 10 bases that match TRBD1. The CDR3 consists of 17 residues. The V gene end was trimmed by 1 base and the J gene end by 5 bases; junction bases not matched to a gene: 10. CDR1 is KGHSH and CDR2 is LQKENI in the germline V gene. The CDR3 DNA sequence: TGTGCCAGCTCACCACTTCTCCGCGACAGGGGGCCAACTGAAGCTTTCTTT. Amino acids: CASSPLLRDRGPTEAFF. Combining the CDR3 with reference TRBV18 and TRBJ1-1 gives the whole variable domain NAGVMQNPRHLVRRRGQEARLRCSPMKGHSHVYWYRQLPEEGLKFMVYLQKENIIDESGMPKERFSAEFPKEGPSILRIQQVVRGDSAAYFCASSPLLRDRGPTEAFFGQGTRLTVV.

The chain combines TRBV7-2 with TRBJ1-1, with 7 bases fitting TRBD1. The germline V gene encodes CDR1 SGHTA and CDR2 FQGNSA. Germline trimming cut 5 bases from V and 11 bases from J; bases unmatched to any gene: 8. The CDR3 covers 12 residues. CDR3 sequence reads: CASSPPTGTAFF. The DNA of the CDR3 is TGTGCCAGCAGCCCGCCGACAGGGACGGCTTTCTTT. The full variable domain, rest sourced from reference TRBV7-2 and TRBJ1-1, is GAGVSQSPSNKVTEKGKDVELRCDPISGHTALYWYRQSLGQGLEFLIYFQGNSAPDKSGLPSDRFSAERTGGSVSTLTIQRTQQEDSAVYLCASSPPTGTAFFGQGTRLTVV.

For the CDR3, the DNA is TGTGCCAGCAGCTTAGATAGAGGGTGGAATGAGCAGTTCTTC. As protein: CASSLDRGWNEQFF. The rearrangement joins TRBV11-2 to TRBJ2-1; D might be TRBD2 (5 bases). Germline-derived CDR1 and CDR2 are SGHAT and FQNNGV. The CDR3 sequence is 14 residues long. Trimming left V 0 bases short and J 7 bases short, with 10 bases between.

The chain employs TRBV27 and TRBJ2-3, with D possibly matching TRBD1 (6 bases). Germline V gives CDR1 MNHEY, CDR2 SMNVEV (reference sequence). This CDR3 is 17 amino acids long. V was shortened by 2 bases and J by 4 bases, with 19 bases between the two germline ends. The CDR3 is CASSLMVSWGQSDTQYF. The DNA for the CDR3 is TGTGCCAGCAGTTTAATGGTATCCTGGGGGCAATCAGATACGCAGTATTTT.

The chain employs TRBV11-2 and TRBJ2-7; possible D gene TRBD1, 5 bases. V was shortened by 0 bases and J by 2 bases, with 11 bases between the two germline ends. In germline, CDR1 is SGHAT, CDR2 FQNNGV. There are 15 residues in the CDR3. CDR3 coding DNA: TGTGCCAGCAGCTTAGAAAGTAGGGGCCCCTACGAGCAGTACTTC. Encoded protein: CASSLESRGPYEQYF.

There are a few counts of this clone. Other DNA sequences in the same sample also yield this CDR3. V and J are TRBV18 and TRBJ1-1, with D possibly matching TRBD1 (6 bases). V lost 3 bases and J lost 0, with 8 bases in between. Germline-derived CDR1 and CDR2 are KGHSH and LQKENI. The CDR3 has 14 amino acids. The CDR3 DNA is TGTGCCAGCTCACCCGGACAGTTGAACACTGAAGCTTTCTTT. Translation: CASSPGQLNTEAFF.

CDR3 region: CASTPGSTNEKLFF. The CDR3 region has the DNA TGTGCCAGCACCCCGGGGTCAACTAATGAAAAACTGTTTTTT. The rearrangement joins TRBV6-5 to TRBJ1-4; unclear D gene. The CDR3 extends over 14 amino acids. Trimming left V 7 bases short and J 0 bases short, with 9 bases between. The germline gives CDR1 MNHEY, CDR2 SVGAGI.

The chain combines TRBV5-4 with TRBJ2-5; TRBD1 matches at 9 bases. The CDR3 totals 15 residues. Germline CDR1 and CDR2: SGHNT and YYREEE (reference sequence). V shed 6 bases, J shed 1 base, and the junction held 7 bases outside the gene matches. CDR3 DNA sequence: TGTGCCAGCAACAGTGGACAGGGGATCCAAGAGACCCAGTACTTC. It yields the protein CASNSGQGIQETQYF.

V usage is TRBV28 and J usage is TRBJ1-6; tentatively, D is TRBD1 (6 bases). This CDR3 contains 15 residues. Per the germline V gene, CDR1 is MDHEN and CDR2 is SYDVKM. The V and J ends lost 5 bases and 5 bases respectively, with 13 bases between them. CDR3 coding DNA: TGTGCCAGCAGTCCCGGGACATTTGATAATTCACCCCTCCACTTT. Protein sequence: CASSPGTFDNSPLHF.

The chain recombines TRBV6-5 with TRBJ1-1, with D hard to call. This CDR3 comprises 14 residues. V lost 2 bases and J 1 base, leaving 8 bases between the germline ends. The germline CDR1 and CDR2 sequences are MNHEY and SVGAGI. The CDR3 sequence is CASSYGWANTEAFF. CDR3 nucleotides: TGTGCCAGCAGTTACGGGTGGGCGAACACTGAAGCTTTCTTT.

The rearrangement links TRBV30 to TRBJ2-7; D unclear. V was pared by 6 bases and J by 1 base, with 16 bases between. CDR1 and CDR2 (germline): GTSNPN, SVGIG (reference sequence). The length of the CDR3 is 14 residues. The CDR3 region is CACVKGLGSYEQYF. CDR3 bases: TGTGCCTGTGTCAAGGGCCTAGGATCCTACGAGCAGTACTTC. Drawing the rest from reference TRBV30 and TRBJ2-7, the complete variable domain is SQTIHQWPATLVQPVGSPLSLECTVEGTSNPNLYWYRQAAGRGLQLLFYSVGIGQISSEVPQNLSASRPQDRQFILSSKKLLLSDSGFYLCACVKGLGSYEQYFGPGTRLTVT.

About this clone itself: This same CDR3 is encoded by further DNA sequences in the sample. This chain connects TRBV7-6 to TRBJ2-7; 9 bases map to TRBD1. V was pared by 5 bases and J by 1 base, with 3 bases of the junction left unmatched. Germline V gene sequence: CDR1 SGHVS, CDR2 FNYEAQ. The CDR3 spans 14 residues. CDR3 bases: TGTGCCAGCAGCCGACAGGGGGGATCCTACGAGCAGTACTTC. It specifies CASSRQGGSYEQYF.

Only one count was recorded for this clone. The gene calls are TRBV2 and TRBJ2-5, with D possibly matching TRBD1 (6 bases). Germline V gives CDR1 SNHLY, CDR2 FYNNEI. V dropped 5 bases and J dropped 3 bases, with 10 bases sitting between them. The CDR3 has 13 amino acids. CDR3 bases: TGTGCCAGCAGTTACTACAGGGAAGAGACCCAGTACTTC. Its translation: CASSYYREETQYF.